This T cell receptor (beta chain) was identified during a study of cytomegalovirus exposure and HLA in healthy donors. Points from the study as a whole: Among the CMV-associated chains, a few were confirmed in vitro as specific for CMV antigens.

To note about this clone: Antigen: not known.

Germline V gene lookup returns CDR1 MDHEN and CDR2 SYDVKM. Deletions cut 3 bases from V and 4 bases from J, with 3 bases between. The CDR3 runs to 11 residues. 13 Jbeta primers and 60 Vbeta primers were used for the PCR. Sequencing used immunoSEQ multiplex PCR; TCRdb keeps in-frame clones, though not all of them. The data hold about 98,000 clones, with around 72% observed a single time. The sequence derives from a male donor in good health and CMV-seronegative. Sequencing used PBMCs. The rearrangement uses TRBV28 and TRBJ1-1; no firm D call. CDR3 DNA sequence: TGTGCCAGCAGTTTCGGCACTGAAGCTTTCTTT. Translated, it gives CASSFGTEAFF.